A selection of T cell receptor beta chains follows, all from one sample in a study of shared clonotypes between healthy human individuals. Assay: immunoSEQ multiplex PCR; the TCRdb copy retains only in-frame clones and omits some. The data contain approximately 1.5 million clones, approximately 98.5% of them singletons. The sample consisted of naive CD4+ T cells sorted from blood. Receptor source: a man aged 25 to 40 in good health. Both conserved end residues are part of each CDR3. The D gene is left open where the match is weak. Only some rows state a clone size, as once, few, many or a class for expanded clones.

>TRBJ2-2|TRBV5-1|TRBD1|.
CASSLNRGYTGELFF
TGCGCCAGCAGCTTGAACAGGGGGTACACCGGGGAGCTGTTTTTT
>TRBJ2-7|TRBV6-1|.|.
CASSEAGGFPSYEQYF
TGTGCCAGCAGTGAAGCGGGGGGATTCCCTAGCTACGAGCAGTACTTC
>TRBJ1-4|TRBV2|.|.
CASSETAILPGRKLFF
TGTGCCAGCAGTGAAACAGCCATTCTCCCTGGGAGAAAACTGTTTTTT
>TRBJ2-3|TRBV15|TRBD1|.
CATSRHGNRQGAYTDTQYF
TGTGCCACCAGCAGACATGGTAATCGACAGGGGGCGTACACAGATACGCAGTATTTT
>TRBJ1-1|TRBV4-2|TRBD1|.
CASSQPGQGHTEAFF
TGTGCCAGCAGCCAGCCGGGACAGGGGCACACTGAAGCTTTCTTT
>TRBJ2-7|TRBV5-1|.|.
CASSLAGLSSYEQYF
TGCGCCAGCAGCTTGGCCGGACTAAGCTCCTACGAGCAGTACTTC
>TRBJ1-5|TRBV29-1|.|.
CSVGGGNQPQHF
TGCAGCGTGGGGGGAGGGAATCAGCCCCAGCATTTT
>TRBJ2-5|TRBV11-2|TRBD2|.
CASSLGGTRQETQYF
TGTGCCAGCAGCTTAGGGGGGACTAGGCAAGAGACCCAGTACTTC
>TRBJ2-7|TRBV5-1|.|.
CASSLSLGPHEQYF
TGCGCCAGCAGCCTATCGCTTGGACCCCACGAGCAGTACTTC
>TRBJ2-2|TRBV9|TRBD1|.
CASSVGPGGRVTGELFF
TGTGCCAGCAGCGTAGGGCCAGGGGGCAGGGTCACCGGGGAGCTGTTTTTT
>TRBJ2-4|TRBV2|.|.
CARSRGRQNIQYF
TGTGCCAGAAGCCGGGGGCGGCAAAACATTCAGTACTTC
>TRBJ1-3|TRBV6-5|TRBD1|.
CASSVDRSSGNTIYF
TGTGCCAGCAGCGTGGACAGGAGCTCTGGAAACACCATATATTTT
>TRBJ2-5|TRBV7-2|.|.
CASSLSLWETQYF
TGTGCCAGCAGCTTATCACTATGGGAGACCCAGTACTTC
>TRBJ1-2|TRBV9|.|.
CASSVASQGHGYTF
TGTGCCAGCAGCGTAGCTAGCCAGGGGCATGGCTACACCTTC
>TRBJ1-5|TRBV5-8|.|.
CASSLAGRGPNQPQHF
TGTGCCAGCAGCTTGGCCGGGAGGGGACCTAATCAGCCCCAGCATTTT
>TRBJ1-5|TRBV14|.|.
CASSHPRQVPQPQHF
TGTGCCAGCAGCCATCCACGACAGGTTCCTCAGCCCCAGCATTTT
>TRBJ2-5|TRBV10-1|.|.
CASSSSGLQETQYF
TGCGCCAGCAGTTCCTCTGGCCTCCAAGAGACCCAGTACTTC
>TRBJ2-2|TRBV7-8|.|once
CASSIYLTVGELFF
TGTGCCAGCAGCATCTACTTGACGGTCGGGGAGCTGTTTTTT
>TRBJ2-2|TRBV4-1|.|.
CASSPILAGELFF
TGCGCCAGCAGCCCAATACTAGCCGGGGAGCTGTTTTTT
>TRBJ2-1|TRBV4-3|TRBD1|.
CASSQDRGTGWVNEQFF
TGCGCCAGCAGCCAAGATAGGGGGACAGGTTGGGTCAATGAGCAGTTCTTC
>TRBJ2-7|TRBV10-3|.|.
CAISGEGGPIDEQYF
TGTGCCATCAGTGGGGAGGGGGGACCTATTGACGAGCAGTACTTC
>TRBJ2-1|TRBV5-1|TRBD2|once
CASSWGLAGGSSEQFF
TGCGCCAGCAGCTGGGGACTAGCGGGAGGTAGTAGTGAGCAGTTCTTC
>TRBJ1-5|TRBV7-9|.|.
CASSPISTGWYQPQHF
TGTGCCAGCAGCCCGATCTCAACGGGGTGGTATCAGCCCCAGCATTTT